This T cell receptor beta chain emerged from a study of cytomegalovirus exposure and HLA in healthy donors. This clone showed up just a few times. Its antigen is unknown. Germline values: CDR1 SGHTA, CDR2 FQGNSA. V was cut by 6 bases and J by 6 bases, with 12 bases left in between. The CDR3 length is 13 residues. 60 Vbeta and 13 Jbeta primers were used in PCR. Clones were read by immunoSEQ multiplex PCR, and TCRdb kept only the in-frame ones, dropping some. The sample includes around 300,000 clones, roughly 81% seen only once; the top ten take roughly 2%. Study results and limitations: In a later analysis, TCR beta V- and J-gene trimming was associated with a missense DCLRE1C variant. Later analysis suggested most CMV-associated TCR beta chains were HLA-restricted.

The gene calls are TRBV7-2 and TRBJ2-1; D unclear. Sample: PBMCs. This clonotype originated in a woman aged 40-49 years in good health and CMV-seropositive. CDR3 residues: CASSSRSSNEQFF. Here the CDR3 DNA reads TGTGCCAGCAGTTCCAGATCTAGCAATGAGCAGTTCTTC.